Listed here are 8 T cell receptor beta chains from one sample, sequenced in a study of blood T cell repertoires in COVID-19. Clones were sequenced by immunoSEQ multiplex PCR, and TCRdb holds only the in-frame ones, with some missing. The top ten clones hold approximately 6.4% of a sample with approximately 62,000 clones, over 60% of them seen once. Source material: peripheral blood. The receptors shown here come from a woman aged 45-65 years with active or convalescent COVID-19.

J is TRBJ2-1 and V is TRBV11-2; TRBD2 matches at 8 bases. This CDR3 has 18 amino acids. With 3 bases clipped from V and 0 bases from J, the junction kept 10 bases outside the gene matches. CDR1 and CDR2 (germline): SGHAT, FQNNGV. The CDR3 region has the DNA TGTGCCAGCAGCTTCCTAAGACGTCGGGAGGGCTCCTACAATGAGCAGTTCTTC. It yields the protein CASSFLRRREGSYNEQFF.

In regard to this clone: At one end the junction does not follow the germline gene, possibly because of a read error. The chain is built from TRBV4-3 and TRBJ2-7, with D uncertain. Germline V gene sequence: CDR1 LGHNA, CDR2 YSLEER. This CDR3 is built from 11 residues. The CDR3 region has the DNA TGCGCCAGCAGCCAGGGCCCGTTCCGGAACTTC. Amino acid sequence: CASSQGPFRNF.

In this sample, this clone turned up a few times. DNA for the CDR3: TGTGCCAGCTCACCACCTCTAGGCCTCCGCTATGGCTACACCTTC. As protein: CASSPPLGLRYGYTF. The chain joins TRBV18 to TRBJ1-2; no reliable D call. From germline, CDR1 is KGHSH and CDR2 LQKENI. V shed 0 bases and J shed 4 bases, with 12 bases lying between them. The CDR3 sequence is 15 residues long. Drawing the rest from reference TRBV18 and TRBJ1-2, the complete variable domain is NAGVMQNPRHLVRRRGQEARLRCSPMKGHSHVYWYRQLPEEGLKFMVYLQKENIIDESGMPKERFSAEFPKEGPSILRIQQVVRGDSAAYFCASSPPLGLRYGYTFGSGTRLTVV.

The rearrangement joins TRBV2 to TRBJ1-4; 10 bases map to TRBD1. Germline V gene data show CDR1 as SNHLY and CDR2 as FYNNEI. V lost 6 bases to trimming and J lost 8 bases; unmatched junction nucleotides: 6. This CDR3 spans 14 amino acids. The DNA of the CDR3 is TGTGCCAGCAGGGCCGGGACAGGGGACGAAAAACTGTTTTTT. Encoded protein: CASRAGTGDEKLFF.

This clone has only a few counts. This chain connects TRBV7-2 to TRBJ2-1, with D possibly being TRBD2 (5 bases). The ends were cut back, 1 base at V and 7 bases at J, with 5 bases in the middle. The CDR3 has 12 amino acids. CDR1 and CDR2 (germline): SGHTA, FQGNSA. The CDR3 region is CASSLVANEQFF. The CDR3 region has the DNA TGTGCCAGCAGCTTAGTAGCGAATGAGCAGTTCTTC.

V usage is TRBV7-2 and J usage is TRBJ1-6; D might be TRBD1 (5 bases). CDR1 is SGHTA, CDR2 FQGNSA, per germline. The ends were cut back, 4 bases at V and 7 bases at J, with 8 bases in the middle. CDR3 size: 13 residues. The chain's CDR3 is CASSSGRNSPLHF. As DNA, the CDR3 is TGTGCCAGCAGCTCAGGGAGGAATTCACCCCTCCACTTT.

In its sample, this clone was seen a few times. The rearrangement uses TRBV24-1 and TRBJ2-1; D perhaps matches TRBD2 (5 bases). CDR1 and CDR2 (germline): KGHDR, SFDVKD. The CDR3 length is 16 residues. Between the trimmed V and J ends, which lost 4 bases and 7 bases, there was a span of 19 bases. Here the CDR3 reads CATSDNDWASRNEQFF. Here the CDR3 DNA reads TGTGCCACCAGTGACAACGACTGGGCTAGCAGGAATGAGCAGTTCTTC.

This clone was counted a single time. The chain is built from TRBV3-1 (or the pseudogene TRBV3-2) and TRBJ2-5, with TRBD2 identical over 8 bases. Germline-derived CDR1 and CDR2 are LGHDT and YNNKEL (reference sequence). The CDR3 is 13 amino acids. The V segment lost 10 bases and the J segment 4 bases; nucleotides outside the gene matches: 8. The CDR3 DNA reads TGTGCCATAGGGCGGGAGGTCGGAGAGACCCAGTACTTC. It is translated as CAIGREVGETQYF.